This T cell receptor beta chain was sequenced in a study of cytomegalovirus exposure and HLA in healthy donors. Findings of the study overall: As a later analysis revealed, most CMV-associated TCR beta chains appeared HLA-restricted. Reported results showed that the classifier diagnosed cytomegalovirus status with high specificity and sensitivity.

The table lists this clone with a count of one. Its antigen remains unidentified. CDR1 and CDR2 (germline): SGHNT, YENEEA. The CDR3 extends over 14 amino acids. Losses at the gene ends were 0 bases for V and 4 bases for J; bases not matched to a gene: 0. PCR involved 60 Vbeta and 13 Jbeta primers. Measured with immunoSEQ multiplex PCR; TCRdb has only the in-frame clones, and not every one. Counted here are about 200,000 clones, roughly 80% occurring once; the ten biggest clones make up around 1.7%. This chain connects TRBV11-3 to TRBJ2-1; 7 bases are shared with TRBD2. The clonotype comes from a woman aged 18-35 years in good health and CMV-seronegative. Sequenced material: PBMCs. Here the CDR3 reads CASSLEGGYNEQFF. The CDR3 bases are TGTGCCAGCAGCTTAGAGGGAGGGTACAATGAGCAGTTCTTC. The full variable domain, its missing parts supplied by reference TRBV11-3 and TRBJ2-1, is EAGVVQSPRYKIIEKKQPVAFWCNPISGHNTLYWYLQNLGQGPELLIRYENEEAVDDSQLPKDRFSAERLKGVDSTLKIQPAELGDSAVYLCASSLEGGYNEQFFGPGTRLTVL.